Below, one T cell receptor beta chain is given with its context. This sample was included in a study of identical twins. MiXCR, applied by TCRdb to the 5' RACE reads, yields one record per CDR3 protein. Among 250,000 or so distinct CDR3 sequences listed, approximately 8.3% were seen once. Trimming cost V 0 bases and J 4 bases; bases outside gene matches: 7. The CDR3 runs 16 residues. CDR1 and CDR2 (germline): SGHDT, YYEEEE. This same sample was also taken into another study, of yellow fever vaccine responses in identical twins.

This chain connects TRBV5-6 to TRBJ1-5, with TRBD1 matching over 7 bases. The receptor was derived from a woman under 30 in good health. Sequenced sample: CD8+ T cells sorted from blood. CDR3 nucleotide sequence: TGTGCCAGCAGCTTGGCAGGTGGGACAGCGAATCAGCCCCAGCATTTT. It yields the protein CASSLAGGTANQPQHF.